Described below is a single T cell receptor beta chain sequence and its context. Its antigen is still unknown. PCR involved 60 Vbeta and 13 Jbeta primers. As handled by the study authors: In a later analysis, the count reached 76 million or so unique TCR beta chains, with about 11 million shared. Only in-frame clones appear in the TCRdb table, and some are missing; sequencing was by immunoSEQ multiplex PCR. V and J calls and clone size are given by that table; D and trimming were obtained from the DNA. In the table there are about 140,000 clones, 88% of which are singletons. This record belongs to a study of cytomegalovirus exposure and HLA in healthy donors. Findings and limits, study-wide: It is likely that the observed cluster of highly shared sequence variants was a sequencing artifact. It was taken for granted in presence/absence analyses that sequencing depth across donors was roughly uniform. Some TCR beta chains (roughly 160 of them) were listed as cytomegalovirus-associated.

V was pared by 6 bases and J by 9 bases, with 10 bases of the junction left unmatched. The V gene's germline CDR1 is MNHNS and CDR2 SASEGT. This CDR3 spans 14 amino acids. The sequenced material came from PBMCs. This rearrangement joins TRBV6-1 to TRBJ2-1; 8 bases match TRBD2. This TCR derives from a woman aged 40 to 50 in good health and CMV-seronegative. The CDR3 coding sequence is TGTGCCAGCAGACCGGGACTAGTATGGGTTGAGCAGTTCTTC. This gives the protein CASRPGLVWVEQFF.